The 31 T cell receptor beta chains given below trace back to one sample, sequenced in a study of radiotherapy plus CTLA-4 blockade in lung cancer (dated by TCRdb to the late 2010s). Libraries were made using the immunoSEQ multiplex PCR assay. TCRdb retrieved this table from immuneACCESS and kept in-frame rearrangements only. Not all clones are present; in checked studies, unresolved V genes account for under half, and no reason is known for the remainder. For this sample the table gives 85,000 to 130,000 clones, of which more than 75% were detected only once. The ten largest clonotypes hold 2.4% of the sample. Sequencing used peripheral blood, obtained from a patient treated with radiotherapy plus ipilimumab. The receptor set was obtained from a human donor with non-small cell lung cancer that progressed on radiotherapy plus ipilimumab. Some clones in this sample may be carry-over from other donors' samples.

The rearrangement joins TRBV7-2 to TRBJ1-5; tentatively, D is TRBD1 (6 bases). This CDR3 is 14 amino acids long. V shed 7 bases and J shed 5 bases, with 15 bases lying between them. CDR1 is SGHTA, CDR2 FQGNSA, per germline. Here the CDR3 DNA reads TGTGCCAGCACCCTACGGGGGGGCGATCAGCCCCAGCATTTT. Encoded protein: CASTLRGGDQPQHF.

This chain connects TRBV5-1 to TRBJ1-1, with D possibly matching TRBD1 (5 bases). Between the trimmed V and J ends, which lost 4 bases and 1 base, there was a span of 14 bases. Looked up from germline, CDR1 is SGHRS and CDR2 is YFSETQ. The CDR3 spans 15 residues. CDR3 in amino acids: CASSPAPGENTEAFF. CDR3 nucleotides: TGCGCCAGCAGCCCCGCGCCGGGGGAGAACACTGAAGCTTTCTTT.

This clone was seen only a few times. The gene calls are TRBV4-3 and TRBJ2-7; 11 bases fit TRBD2. The CDR3 is made up of 16 amino acids. Germline V gives CDR1 LGHNA, CDR2 YSLEER. Unmatched junction bases numbered 8, after V lost 2 bases and J lost 5 bases. This CDR3 is CASSQQLGLAGNEQYF. CDR3 in DNA: TGCGCCAGCAGCCAACAACTCGGACTAGCGGGCAACGAGCAGTACTTC.

The gene calls are TRBV7-2 and TRBJ1-3; the D gene is possibly TRBD1 (6 bases). CDR3 length: 14 amino acids. Per the germline V gene, CDR1 is SGHTA and CDR2 is FQGNSA. The germline V and J ends were trimmed by 3 bases and 5 bases, with 11 bases remaining between them. CDR3: CASSFRDTRNTIYF. The CDR3 DNA follows: TGTGCCAGCAGCTTCCGGGACACAAGAAACACCATATATTTT.

V and J are TRBV10-3 and TRBJ2-7; 7 positions agree with TRBD1. CDR1 is ENHRY and CDR2 is SYGVKD in the germline V gene. Trimming at V came to 8 bases and at J to 7 bases, leaving 11 bases not matched to a gene. CDR3 length: 13 residues. CDR3 in amino acids: CAISTGVWVEQYF. CDR3 nucleotides: TGTGCCATCTCTACAGGGGTCTGGGTGGAGCAGTACTTC.

The chain employs TRBV15 and TRBJ1-1; no clear D gene. CDR3 length: 14 amino acids. V was trimmed by 6 bases and J by 0 bases, leaving 11 bases between them. Germline V CDR1 and CDR2: LNHNV, YYDKDF (reference sequence). The CDR3 coding sequence is TGTGCCACCAGGGAAGGGTTCTTGAACACTGAAGCTTTCTTT. This sequence encodes CATREGFLNTEAFF.

The chain recombines TRBV29-1 with TRBJ1-1; perhaps TRBD1 as D (6 bases). CDR1 is SQVTM, CDR2 ANQGSEA, per germline. The CDR3 extends over 13 amino acids. V shed 5 bases and J shed 1 base, with 11 bases lying between them. CDR3 in DNA: TGCAGCGTTTGTAACAGGGCGAACACTGAAGCTTTCTTT. It specifies CSVCNRANTEAFF.

V usage is TRBV10-3 and J usage is TRBJ2-5, with D unclear. The CDR3 runs to 12 residues. The V end was cut by 5 bases, the J end by 5 bases, with 9 bases between. CDR1 and CDR2 from the germline V gene are ENHRY and SYGVKD. CDR3 loop: CAISSEVETQYF. DNA for the CDR3: TGTGCCATCAGTTCCGAGGTGGAGACCCAGTACTTC.

This clone was seen once. This chain uses TRBV27 with TRBJ1-4; 9 bases are a match to TRBD1. This CDR3 is built from 18 residues. With V trimmed by 3 bases and J by 4 bases, 12 bases remained unmatched. CDR1 is MNHEY, CDR2 SMNVEV, per germline (reference sequence). CDR3 residues: CASSFVQLGTGSNEKLFF. In DNA form, the CDR3 reads TGTGCCAGCAGTTTTGTACAGCTAGGGACAGGGAGTAATGAAAAACTGTTTTTT.

The chain employs TRBV4-2 and TRBJ2-1, with 11 bases fitting TRBD2. With 0 bases clipped from V and 4 bases from J, the junction kept 5 bases outside the gene matches. The germline V gene encodes CDR1 LGHNA and CDR2 YNFKEQ. This CDR3 region has 17 residues. CDR3 residues: CASSQEAVAGGYNEQFF. CDR3 nucleotide sequence: TGTGCCAGCAGCCAAGAGGCAGTAGCGGGGGGGTACAATGAGCAGTTCTTC.

This chain links TRBV10-3 with TRBJ1-2, with a tentative D call TRBD1 (5 bases). The CDR3 has 14 amino acids. From germline, CDR1 is ENHRY and CDR2 SYGVKD. The germline V and J ends were trimmed by 2 bases and 10 bases, with 17 bases remaining between them. CDR3 protein: CAISEIEAGRNYTF. CDR3 DNA: TGTGCCATCAGTGAGATAGAGGCAGGGAGGAACTACACCTTC.

V and J are TRBV27 and TRBJ1-2; tentative D call: TRBD1 (5 bases). From germline, CDR1 is MNHEY and CDR2 SMNVEV (reference sequence). The CDR3 runs 13 residues. The germline V and J ends were trimmed by 8 bases and 5 bases, with 15 bases remaining between them. CDR3 DNA sequence: TGTGCCAGCGGTTCGGGACTAGCATATGGCTACACCTTC. Its protein product is CASGSGLAYGYTF.

V gene TRBV7-2 combines with J gene TRBJ2-7; D assignment may be TRBD1 or TRBD2 (6 bases each). The CDR3 has 17 amino acids. CDR1 is SGHTA, CDR2 FQGNSA, per germline. V was trimmed by 4 bases and J by 2 bases, leaving 21 bases between them. The CDR3 sequence: CASSSATRQEQAYEQYF. DNA for the CDR3: TGTGCCAGCAGCTCAGCGACTAGACAGGAGCAGGCCTACGAGCAGTACTTC.

The chain carries TRBV11-2 and TRBJ1-1; the D is unclear. This CDR3 is built from 14 residues. The germline V and J ends were trimmed by 5 bases and 4 bases, with 14 bases remaining between them. The germline gives CDR1 SGHAT, CDR2 FQNNGV. DNA for the CDR3: TGTGCCAGCAGCAACAGACGGACGGGCACTGAAGCTTTCTTT. It codes for CASSNRRTGTEAFF.

As for this clone: The sample contains more than one DNA sequence encoding this CDR3. The V and J genes are TRBV18 and TRBJ1-5, with 9 bases aligning to TRBD1. Germline V gene sequence: CDR1 KGHSH, CDR2 LQKENI. V gave up 2 bases and J gave up 9 bases; unmatched junction bases: 11. CDR3 length: 16 amino acids. This CDR3 is CASSPTGTGGARPQHF. The CDR3 DNA is TGTGCCAGCTCACCAACCGGAACAGGGGGCGCGAGGCCCCAGCATTTT. The full variable domain, in which reference TRBV18 and TRBJ1-5 provide the parts outside the CDR3, is NAGVMQNPRHLVRRRGQEARLRCSPMKGHSHVYWYRQLPEEGLKFMVYLQKENIIDESGMPKERFSAEFPKEGPSILRIQQVVRGDSAAYFCASSPTGTGGARPQHFGDGTRLSIL.

This chain links TRBV19 with TRBJ2-3; D tentatively fits TRBD1 or TRBD2 (6 bases each). CDR1 and CDR2 from the germline V gene are LNHDA and SQIVND (reference sequence). V dropped 1 base and J dropped 5 bases, with 13 bases sitting between them. This CDR3 comprises 15 residues. Written as DNA, the CDR3 is TGTGCCAGTAGTATAGGCCGGGGGCGCCAAGATACGCAGTATTTT. This translates into CASSIGRGRQDTQYF.

This clone is a singleton in its sample. The V and J genes are TRBV5-1 and TRBJ2-2; unclear D gene. The CDR3 consists of 15 residues. Germline values: CDR1 SGHRS, CDR2 YFSETQ. The V gene lost 0 bases and the J gene lost 6 bases, with 12 bases spanning the gap. DNA for the CDR3: TGCGCCAGCAGCTTGGTATCAGGAACCGCCGGGGAGCTGTTTTTT. The encoded protein is CASSLVSGTAGELFF. Based on the CDR3 plus reference TRBV5-1 and TRBJ2-2, the full variable domain is KAGVTQTPRYLIKTRGQQVTLSCSPISGHRSVSWYQQTPGQGLQFLFEYFSETQRNKGNFPGRFSGRQFSNSRSEMNVSTLELGDSALYLCASSLVSGTAGELFFGEGSRLTVL.

The CDR3 DNA follows: TGCGCCAGCAGCCTGATAGGAAGTTACAATGAGCAGTTCTTC. Encoded protein: CASSLIGSYNEQFF. J is TRBJ2-1 and V is TRBV5-1; D is undetermined. V lost 4 bases, J lost 4 bases, and 12 bases lay in between. CDR3 length: 14 residues. In germline, CDR1 is SGHRS, CDR2 YFSETQ.

The chain employs TRBV19 and TRBJ2-7, with 7 bases fitting TRBD2. The germline V gene encodes CDR1 LNHDA and CDR2 SQIVND (reference sequence). The CDR3 consists of 14 residues. V shed 3 bases, J shed 3 bases, and the junction held 5 bases outside the gene matches. As DNA, the CDR3 is TGTGCCAGTAGTATTGCTGGGGGGGGCTACGAGCAGTACTTC. This encodes CASSIAGGGYEQYF. The variable domain in full, completed from reference TRBV19 and TRBJ2-7, reads DGGITQSPKYLFRKEGQNVTLSCEQNLNHDAMYWYRQDPGQGLRLIYYSQIVNDFQKGDIAEGYSVSREKKESFPLTVTSAQKNPTAFYLCASSIAGGGYEQYFGPGTRLTVT.

The CDR3 region is CASSSPGRGQETQYF. Here the CDR3 DNA reads TGTGCCAGCAGCTCCCCGGGTAGGGGTCAAGAGACCCAGTACTTC. The chain carries TRBV11-2 and TRBJ2-5, with a tentative D call TRBD1 (5 bases). V was cut by 4 bases and J by 2 bases, with 14 bases left in between. Germline V gene lookup returns CDR1 SGHAT and CDR2 FQNNGV. This CDR3 is built from 15 residues.

This chain links TRBV7-9 with TRBJ1-5; D possibly corresponds to TRBD1 (5 bases). The length of the CDR3 is 19 residues. Germline V gives CDR1 SEHNR, CDR2 FQNEAQ (reference sequence). Trimming stripped 2 bases from V and 0 bases from J, with 20 bases between. The CDR3 loop is CASSLRFQSWDCSNQPQHF. CDR3 sequence (DNA): TGTGCCAGCAGCTTAAGGTTTCAGTCATGGGACTGTAGCAATCAGCCCCAGCATTTT. Full variable domain (outside the CDR3, taken from reference TRBV7-9 and TRBJ1-5): DTGVSQNPRHKITKRGQNVTFRCDPISEHNRLYWYRQTLGQGPEFLTYFQNEAQLEKSRLLSDRFSAERPKGSFSTLEIQRTEQGDSAMYLCASSLRFQSWDCSNQPQHFGDGTRLSIL.

The genes are TRBV4-2 and TRBJ2-3; 9 bases fit TRBD2. The CDR3 spans 16 residues. CDR1 and CDR2 from the germline V gene are LGHNA and YNFKEQ. The V and J ends lost 0 bases and 1 base, in that order; junction bases with no gene match: 2. CDR3 coding DNA: TGTGCCAGCAGCCAAGAGGGCGGGGGGGGCACAGATACGCAGTATTTT. This gives the protein CASSQEGGGGTDTQYF.

The chain is built from TRBV5-6 and TRBJ1-2; no clear D. The CDR3 contains 16 residues. Trimming removed 0 bases at V and 0 bases at J, with 12 bases between. The germline CDR1 and CDR2 sequences are SGHDT and YYEEEE. The CDR3 protein is CASSLVGRVPNYGYTF. The CDR3 bases are TGTGCCAGCAGCTTGGTTGGAAGGGTCCCTAACTATGGCTACACCTTC.

This chain connects TRBV6-1 to TRBJ1-1, with a possible D match to TRBD1 (5 bases). Germline V gives CDR1 MNHNS, CDR2 SASEGT. V was shortened by 8 bases and J by 0 bases, with 10 bases between the two germline ends. The CDR3 length is 13 residues. The CDR3 DNA reads TGTGCCAGCGTACAGGAGGTGAACACTGAAGCTTTCTTT. Its translation is CASVQEVNTEAFF.

The rearrangement uses TRBV4-2 and TRBJ1-1, with D possibly being TRBD1 (5 bases). Germline V lookup: CDR1 LGHNA, CDR2 YNFKEQ. There are 14 residues in the CDR3. Deletions cut 0 bases from V and 3 bases from J, with 8 bases between. The CDR3 region has the DNA TGTGCCAGCAGCCAAGATGGGGCGGACACTGAAGCTTTCTTT. Amino acid sequence: CASSQDGADTEAFF.

In its sample, this clone was seen a few times. The chain has TRBV6-4 and TRBJ2-5; 12 positions agree with TRBD2. In germline, CDR1 is MRHNA, CDR2 SNTAGT. With 5 bases clipped from V and 2 bases from J, the junction kept 18 bases outside the gene matches. The CDR3 consists of 20 residues. CDR3 region: CASSPTHDFVLAGGQETQYF. The CDR3 coding sequence is TGTGCCAGCAGTCCAACCCATGACTTTGTACTAGCGGGGGGTCAAGAGACCCAGTACTTC.

The chain combines TRBV30 with TRBJ1-1, with a weak D call TRBD1 (5 bases). V shed 1 base and J shed 1 base, with 10 bases lying between them. This CDR3 has 14 residues. Germline values: CDR1 GTSNPN, CDR2 SVGIG (reference sequence). As DNA, the CDR3 is TGTGCCTGGAGTGGGGGCGTCCCGAACACTGAAGCTTTCTTT. It encodes CAWSGGVPNTEAFF.

This clone was counted only a few times. The chain has TRBV10-3 and TRBJ2-7, with D perhaps TRBD1 or TRBD2 (5 bases each). CDR1 is ENHRY and CDR2 is SYGVKD in the germline V gene. The CDR3 extends over 14 amino acids. V was cut by 2 bases and J by 6 bases, with 14 bases left in between. Here the CDR3 DNA reads TGTGCCATCAGTGAGCAAACCAGGGACGGCGAGCAGTACTTC. It specifies CAISEQTRDGEQYF.

The V call is TRBV7-9, the J call TRBJ1-2; TRBD1 aligns across 9 bases. The V and J ends lost 5 bases and 9 bases, in that order; junction bases with no gene match: 4. The CDR3 spans 12 residues. Per the germline V gene, CDR1 is SEHNR and CDR2 is FQNEAQ (reference sequence). The chain's CDR3 is CASSAGTGRYTF. The CDR3 nucleotides are TGTGCCAGCAGCGCCGGGACAGGGCGCTACACCTTC.

The CDR3 here is CASSLRPGLAGGVDTQYF. The DNA for the CDR3 is TGTGCCAGCAGCCTTCGTCCGGGACTAGCGGGGGGGGTGGATACGCAGTATTTT. V is TRBV7-8 and J is TRBJ2-3; TRBD2 agrees at 16 bases. Germline V gene lookup returns CDR1 SGHVS and CDR2 FQNEAQ. V gave up 5 bases and J gave up 6 bases; unmatched junction bases: 11. The length of the CDR3 is 18 residues.

J is TRBJ2-7 and V is TRBV6-1; D possibly uses TRBD1 or TRBD2 (5 bases each). The CDR3 length is 15 residues. With 6 bases removed from V and 4 bases from J, the gap between germline ends came to 19 bases. Per the germline V gene, CDR1 is MNHNS and CDR2 is SASEGT. In DNA, the CDR3 is TGTGCCAGCAGGCGGGTAGGGACGGTGTTTTACGAGCAGTACTTC. This gives the protein CASRRVGTVFYEQYF.